This T cell receptor beta chain was documented in a study of blood T cells in healthy people across ages. The CDR3 runs 18 residues. CDR1 is LGHNA, CDR2 YNFKEQ, per germline. The use of a sample-barcoded 5' primer and a J-beta primer mix characterized a second PCR of roughly 6 to 11 cycles. One entry per CDR3 protein, called by TCRdb with MiXCR from the 5' RACE reads. The data contain approximately 780,000 distinct CDR3 sequences, approximately 24% of them singletons. The same sample was also studied in work on T cells of mothers and their children. That paper adds: During the second PCR, the M1S primer introduced sample barcodes along with 2-4 random nucleotides. Each mother gave over 9.5 million TCR beta CDR3 reads; each child, approximately 3.3 million. Comparable shaping of TCR recombination output by thymic selection was observed in related and unrelated pairs.

J is TRBJ2-7 and V is TRBV4-2; TRBD2 matches 10 bases. The tail of the sequence fits TRBJ2-5 better, so the J call may be wrong. The source is a boy younger than 18 in good health. The sequenced sample consisted of blood. The CDR3 DNA is TGTGCCAGCAGCCAGGGAGTTTCCACTAGCGGGAAGCCTGGGACCCAGTACTTC. It specifies CASSQGVSTSGKPGTQYF.